One sample yielded the 17 T cell receptor beta chains listed below, sequenced in a study of identical twins. One entry per CDR3 protein results from TCRdb running MiXCR on the 5' RACE reads. The sample lists 450,000 to 650,000 distinct CDR3 sequences, over 8.5% occurring once. This sample was shared with a second study, whose subject was yellow fever vaccine responses in identical twins.

Sequencing was performed on PBMCs. All receptors derive from a woman aged 18-29 years in good health.

As concerns this clonotype: Germline and junction disagree at one end, which may indicate a read error. The chain carries TRBV14 and TRBJ2-4; D is perhaps TRBD2 (5 bases). The CDR3 loop spans 15 amino acids. Germline CDR1 SGHDN, CDR2 FVKESK. The CDR3 spells CASSQAFRGDHIQNF. The CDR3 DNA is TGTGCCAGCAGCCAAGCTTTTCGGGGTGACCACATTCAGAATTTC.

This clonotype was observed a handful of times. This chain links TRBV6-2 or TRBV6-3 with TRBJ1-5; perhaps TRBD1 as D (6 bases). This CDR3 is 13 amino acids long. CDR1 MNHEY and CDR2 SVGEGT come from the germline V gene. V lost 7 bases and J 6 bases, leaving 13 bases between the germline ends. Here the CDR3 DNA reads TGTGCCAGCACCAAACTCAGGGGTCAGCCCCAGCATTTT. Encoded protein: CASTKLRGQPQHF.

The chain is built from TRBV5-1 and TRBJ2-5; the D gene is possibly TRBD1 (6 bases). Trimming removed 1 base at V and 1 base at J, with 14 bases between. The CDR3 consists of 16 residues. CDR1 and CDR2 from the germline V gene are SGHRS and YFSETQ. CDR3 sequence: CASSLMGQQIQETQYF. CDR3 DNA: TGCGCCAGCAGCTTGATGGGACAACAGATCCAAGAGACCCAGTACTTC. Combining the CDR3 with reference TRBV5-1 and TRBJ2-5 gives the whole variable domain KAGVTQTPRYLIKTRGQQVTLSCSPISGHRSVSWYQQTPGQGLQFLFEYFSETQRNKGNFPGRFSGRQFSNSRSEMNVSTLELGDSALYLCASSLMGQQIQETQYFGPGTRLLVL.

The V call is TRBV27, the J call TRBJ2-3; no reliable D call. With 3 bases removed from V and 7 bases from J, the gap between germline ends came to 11 bases. This CDR3 region has 13 residues. Germline CDR1 and CDR2: MNHEY and SMNVEV (reference sequence). CDR3 coding DNA: TGTGCCAGCAGTTTGGGCTGGATGAATACGCAGTATTTT. This translates into CASSLGWMNTQYF.

The genes are TRBV7-9 and TRBJ1-1; D unresolved. The CDR3 totals 15 residues. V lost 2 bases, J lost 12 bases, and 22 bases lay in between. Per the germline V gene, CDR1 is SEHNR and CDR2 is FQNEAQ (reference sequence). The CDR3, as DNA: TGTGCCAGCAGCTTAAAAACTGTTCTGACGAGCGAAACTTTCTTT. Protein sequence: CASSLKTVLTSETFF.

The rearrangement links TRBV12-3 or TRBV12-4 to TRBJ2-4; a weak D match, TRBD1 (5 bases). Trimming left V 2 bases short and J 8 bases short, with 10 bases between. This CDR3 region has 13 residues. DNA for the CDR3: TGTGCCAGCAGTTTATTAGCCAGGGACATTCAGTACTTC. Its protein product is CASSLLARDIQYF.

This clonotype was recorded at least ten times. This chain links TRBV4-2 with TRBJ2-1, with TRBD2 identical over 7 bases. Germline values: CDR1 LGHNA, CDR2 YNFKEQ. Trimming cost V 3 bases and J 8 bases; bases outside gene matches: 10. This CDR3 region has 15 residues. The CDR3 bases are TGTGCCAGCAGCCATGGGCGCGGGGGAGGGGATGAGCAGTTCTTC. It is translated as CASSHGRGGGDEQFF.

This chain connects TRBV12-5 to TRBJ2-2; 9 bases fit TRBD2. The CDR3 has 14 amino acids. Losses at the gene ends were 4 bases for V and 5 bases for J; bases not matched to a gene: 2. The germline gives CDR1 LGHNT, CDR2 FRNRAP. The DNA for the CDR3 is TGTGCTAGTGGTTACAGCGGGGGGACCGGGGAGCTGTTTTTT. Its protein product is CASGYSGGTGELFF.

This clonotype was seen a handful of times. V gene TRBV4-2 combines with J gene TRBJ2-1, with D possibly being TRBD1 or TRBD2 (5 bases each). Germline V gives CDR1 LGHNA, CDR2 YNFKEQ. The CDR3 covers 15 residues. V was shortened by 6 bases and J by 0 bases, with 12 bases between the two germline ends. This chain's CDR3 is CASRPNGASYNEQFF. The DNA for the CDR3 is TGTGCCAGCAGACCCAACGGGGCCTCCTACAATGAGCAGTTCTTC.

The sample holds many counts of this clonotype. The rearrangement uses TRBV28 and TRBJ2-7, with TRBD1 as a possible D gene (6 bases). Germline loops: CDR1 MDHEN, CDR2 SYDVKM. The CDR3 has 14 amino acids. The V gene lost 8 bases and the J gene lost 4 bases, with 18 bases spanning the gap. CDR3 coding DNA: TGTGCCAGCCTCCCCCGGACAGAAAATTACGAGCAGTACTTC. Encoded protein: CASLPRTENYEQYF.

V and J are TRBV19 and TRBJ2-1, with 8 bases fitting TRBD1. The V segment lost 3 bases and the J segment 2 bases; nucleotides outside the gene matches: 6. This CDR3 spans 16 amino acids. Germline V gene lookup returns CDR1 LNHDA and CDR2 SQIVND (reference sequence). In nucleotides, the CDR3 is TGTGCCAGTAGTATGATCGGACAGGGCGCCTACAATGAGCAGTTCTTC. The encoded protein is CASSMIGQGAYNEQFF.

This clonotype was counted many times. The gene calls are TRBV20-1 and TRBJ2-7; perhaps TRBD1 as D (6 bases). This CDR3 is built from 12 residues. Trimming removed 6 bases from V and 0 bases from J, with 9 bases in between. Germline V gene sequence: CDR1 DFQATT, CDR2 SNEGSKA (reference sequence). The CDR3 region has the DNA TGCAGTGCGACGGACAGCTCCTACGAGCAGTACTTC. It translates to CSATDSSYEQYF.

This clonotype occurred a few times. The J gene is TRBJ2-1, the V gene TRBV7-9; 9 bases agree with TRBD1. The CDR3 sequence is 15 residues long. The J segment lost 4 bases and the V segment lost 1 base, leaving 2 bases of the junction unmatched. Per germline, CDR1 SEHNR and CDR2 FQNEAQ (reference sequence). CDR3 DNA: TGTGCCAGCAGCTTAGGGGACAGGGAATACAATGAGCAGTTCTTC. Translated: CASSLGDREYNEQFF.

There are a few counts of this clonotype. The chain has TRBV19 and TRBJ2-7, with D unresolved. The germline V and J ends were trimmed by 7 bases and 0 bases, with 13 bases remaining between them. This CDR3 comprises 14 residues. Germline CDR1 and CDR2: LNHDA and SQIVND (reference sequence). CDR3 bases: TGTGCCAGTACAGAATCCGAACTCTCCTACGAGCAGTACTTC. Amino acid sequence: CASTESELSYEQYF. The full variable domain, with the rest looked up from reference TRBV19 and TRBJ2-7, is DGGITQSPKYLFRKEGQNVTLSCEQNLNHDAMYWYRQDPGQGLRLIYYSQIVNDFQKGDIAEGYSVSREKKESFPLTVTSAQKNPTAFYLCASTESELSYEQYFGPGTRLTVT.

The V call is TRBV29-1, the J call TRBJ2-7; D is unclear. This CDR3 comprises 12 residues. Germline V gives CDR1 SQVTM, CDR2 ANQGSEA. Trimming stripped 3 bases from V and 4 bases from J, with 10 bases between. In DNA, the CDR3 is TGCAGCGTTGATGGTCCCTCATACGAGCAGTACTTC. Its protein product is CSVDGPSYEQYF.

There are a few counts of this clonotype. V gene TRBV20-1 combines with J gene TRBJ2-7; 7 nucleotides match TRBD2. Germline assignment: CDR1 DFQATT and CDR2 SNEGSKA (reference sequence). The CDR3 spans 12 residues. Trimming cost V 1 base and J 7 bases; bases outside gene matches: 4. The CDR3 is CSARVLAEEQYF. For the CDR3, the DNA is TGCAGTGCTAGAGTCCTAGCGGAGGAGCAGTACTTC.

The chain employs TRBV29-1 and TRBJ2-1, with D possibly being TRBD2 (6 bases). V lost 4 bases and J lost 7, with 14 bases in between. Germline V gene sequence: CDR1 SQVTM, CDR2 ANQGSEA. CDR3 length: 13 amino acids. This CDR3 reads CSVVAGRENEQFF. CDR3 DNA: TGCAGCGTTGTGGCGGGAAGGGAGAATGAGCAGTTCTTC.